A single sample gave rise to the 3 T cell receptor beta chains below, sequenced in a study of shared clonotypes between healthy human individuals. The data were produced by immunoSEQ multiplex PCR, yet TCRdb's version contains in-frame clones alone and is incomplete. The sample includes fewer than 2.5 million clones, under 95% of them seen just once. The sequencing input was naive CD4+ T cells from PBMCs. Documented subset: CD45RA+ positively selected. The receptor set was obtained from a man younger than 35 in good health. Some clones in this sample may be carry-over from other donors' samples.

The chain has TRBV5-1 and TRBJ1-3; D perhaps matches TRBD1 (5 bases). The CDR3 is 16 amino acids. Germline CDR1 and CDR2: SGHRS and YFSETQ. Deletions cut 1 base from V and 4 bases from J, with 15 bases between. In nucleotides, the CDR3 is TGCGCCAGCAGCTTGAAAGGGGATGACGGGGGAAACACCATATATTTT. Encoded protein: CASSLKGDDGGNTIYF.

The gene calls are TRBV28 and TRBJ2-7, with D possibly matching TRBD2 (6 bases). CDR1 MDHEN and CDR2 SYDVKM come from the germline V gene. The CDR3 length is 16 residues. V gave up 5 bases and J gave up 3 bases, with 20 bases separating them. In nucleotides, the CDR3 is TGTGCCAGCAGTCCACTCATCTCCGGGGGTTACTACGAGCAGTACTTC. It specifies CASSPLISGGYYEQYF. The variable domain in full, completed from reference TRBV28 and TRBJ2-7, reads DVKVTQSSRYLVKRTGEKVFLECVQDMDHENMFWYRQDPGLGLRLIYFSYDVKMKEKGDIPEGYSVSREKKERFSLILESASTNQTSMYLCASSPLISGGYYEQYFGPGTRLTVT.

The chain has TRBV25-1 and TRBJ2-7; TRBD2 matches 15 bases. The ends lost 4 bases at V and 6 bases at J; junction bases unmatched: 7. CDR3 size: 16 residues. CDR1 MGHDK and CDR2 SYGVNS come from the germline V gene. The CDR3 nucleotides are TGTGCCAGCAGTGCCAGGACTAGCGGGAGGGCCTCCGAGCAGTACTTC. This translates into CASSARTSGRASEQYF.